Below, 20 T cell receptor beta chains from the same sample are listed, as sequenced in a study of blood T cell repertoires in COVID-19 (dated by TCRdb to 2020 to 2022). Receptor amplification or capture employed the immunoSEQ multiplex PCR assay. TCRdb mirrors the immuneACCESS table, restricted to in-frame sequences. Some clones are absent from its copies; in checked studies, under half trace to an unresolved V gene, and the reason for the others is unknown. Here the sample has 270,000 or so clones; roughly 84% occur a single time. The ten largest clones capture roughly 3.1% of the sample. The sample was peripheral blood. Receptor source: a woman between 18 and 30 years old with acute or convalescent COVID-19.

This clone was seen a single time. The CDR3 sequence is CASSLQGYNEQFF. DNA of the CDR3: TGTGCCAGCAGCTTACAGGGTTACAATGAGCAGTTCTTC. The chain is built from TRBV7-9 and TRBJ2-1; possibly TRBD1 for D (5 bases). The CDR3 covers 13 residues. V was cut by 2 bases and J by 4 bases, with 6 bases left in between. Germline V CDR1 and CDR2: SEHNR, FQNEAQ (reference sequence).

The V call is TRBV29-1, the J call TRBJ2-1; the match to TRBD1 covers 10 bases. CDR3 size: 18 residues. J was trimmed by 0 bases and V by 5 bases; bases with no gene match: 13. CDR1 and CDR2 from the germline V gene are SQVTM and ANQGSEA. Here the CDR3 reads CSVPGTGAPKSSYNEQFF. The CDR3 DNA is TGCAGCGTTCCCGGGACAGGGGCTCCAAAAAGCTCCTACAATGAGCAGTTCTTC.

The chain uses TRBV5-8 and TRBJ2-1, with 8 bases aligning to TRBD2. Germline CDR1 and CDR2: SGHTS and YDEGEE. Unmatched junction bases numbered 0, after V lost 0 bases and J lost 1 base. The CDR3 is made up of 15 amino acids. The CDR3, as DNA: TGTGCCAGCAGCTTGGTAGCGGGATCCTACAATGAGCAGTTCTTC. Residues: CASSLVAGSYNEQFF.

This clone was found once. This chain joins TRBV30 and TRBJ1-1, with no clear D. Between the trimmed V and J ends, which lost 0 bases and 2 bases, there was a span of 7 bases. CDR3 length equals 13 residues. Germline-derived CDR1 and CDR2 are GTSNPN and SVGIG (reference sequence). The CDR3 DNA is TGTGCCTGGAGTGTACTCTTTAACACTGAAGCTTTCTTT. Residues: CAWSVLFNTEAFF.

This chain connects TRBV30 to TRBJ1-1; 8 bases are shared with TRBD1. The CDR3 length is 15 residues. Trimming removed 3 bases from V and 3 bases from J; junction bases left unmatched: 9. Germline V CDR1 and CDR2: GTSNPN, SVGIG (reference sequence). DNA for the CDR3: TGTGCCTGGAGCGCAGGGGGCTTCGGATACACTGAAGCTTTCTTT. This sequence encodes CAWSAGGFGYTEAFF.

V usage is TRBV7-2 and J usage is TRBJ2-1; 14 positions match TRBD2. This CDR3 region has 18 residues. J was trimmed by 1 base and V by 5 bases; bases with no gene match: 7. Germline V gene sequence: CDR1 SGHTA, CDR2 FQGNSA. This CDR3 is CASSVGLAGVASYNEQFF. The CDR3 DNA follows: TGTGCCAGCAGCGTGGGACTAGCGGGAGTAGCGTCCTACAATGAGCAGTTCTTC. The whole variable domain, remainder taken from reference TRBV7-2 and TRBJ2-1, is GAGVSQSPSNKVTEKGKDVELRCDPISGHTALYWYRQSLGQGLEFLIYFQGNSAPDKSGLPSDRFSAERTGGSVSTLTIQRTQQEDSAVYLCASSVGLAGVASYNEQFFGPGTRLTVL.

The chain links TRBV24-1 to TRBJ1-2; D possibly corresponds to TRBD1 (5 bases). Germline V gives CDR1 KGHDR, CDR2 SFDVKD. V lost 11 bases, J lost 6 bases, and 15 bases lay in between. This CDR3 region has 12 residues. In nucleotides, the CDR3 is TGTGCCAAGTTAGTCAGGGCCCATGGCTACACCTTC. It codes for CAKLVRAHGYTF.

The gene calls are TRBV5-8 and TRBJ1-4; D possibly corresponds to TRBD1 (6 bases). Germline CDR1 is SGHTS and CDR2 is YDEGEE. Trimming took off 0 bases at V and 7 bases at J, with 19 bases between the two ends. CDR3 size: 17 residues. Written as DNA, the CDR3 is TGTGCCAGCAGCTTGGTTATGGACCTGGACAGACCTGAAAAACTGTTTTTT. Translating gives CASSLVMDLDRPEKLFF.

V gene TRBV6-2 or TRBV6-3 combines with J gene TRBJ1-2, with D unclear. The CDR3 is made up of 14 amino acids. Trimming shortened V by 2 bases and J by 4 bases, and 11 bases separated the two germline ends. Germline CDR1 and CDR2: MNHEY and SVGEGT. The CDR3 DNA reads as TGTGCCAGCAGTTACGTCGGGGAGACCTATGGCTACACCTTC. It specifies CASSYVGETYGYTF.

This rearrangement joins TRBV9 to TRBJ2-1, with TRBD2 identical over 15 bases. The CDR3 spans 19 residues. Unmatched junction bases numbered 8, after V lost 0 bases and J lost 4 bases. Germline assignment: CDR1 SGDLS and CDR2 YYNGEE. CDR3 loop: CASSVDAGTSGRMYNEQFF. CDR3 nucleotide sequence: TGTGCCAGCAGCGTAGACGCCGGGACTAGCGGGAGGATGTACAATGAGCAGTTCTTC.

This clone was seen ten or more times. V is TRBV28 and J is TRBJ1-1; a possible D gene is TRBD1 (5 bases). The CDR3 covers 15 residues. V lost 5 bases and J lost 4, with 17 bases in between. CDR1 is MDHEN, CDR2 SYDVKM, per germline. CDR3 loop: CASSPSMGRGTEAFF. In DNA form, the CDR3 reads TGTGCCAGCAGTCCGTCAATGGGGAGGGGCACTGAAGCTTTCTTT.

The V call is TRBV6-5, the J call TRBJ1-4, with 7 bases matching TRBD1. From germline, CDR1 is MNHEY and CDR2 SVGAGI. V trimming: 6 bases; J trimming: 6 bases; junction bases outside the gene matches: 10. This CDR3 contains 15 residues. In nucleotides, the CDR3 is TGTGCCAGCAGGCCGACAGGGCTTGGGGATGAAAAACTGTTTTTT. It translates to CASRPTGLGDEKLFF.

The gene calls are TRBV6-2 or TRBV6-3 and TRBJ2-2; D perhaps matches TRBD1 (6 bases). The germline V and J ends were trimmed by 4 bases and 1 base, with 10 bases remaining between them. Germline V CDR1 and CDR2: MNHEY, SVGEGT. The CDR3 runs 15 residues. DNA for the CDR3: TGTGCCAGCAGTTTTGGGGGCGTGAACACCGGGGAGCTGTTTTTT. Translating it yields CASSFGGVNTGELFF.

V is TRBV7-3 and J is TRBJ2-7; 9 nucleotides match TRBD1. V dropped 4 bases and J dropped 5; count of bases not matched to a gene: 12. The CDR3 is 16 amino acids. Germline V gene data show CDR1 as SGHTA and CDR2 as FQGTGA. In DNA form, the CDR3 reads TGTGCCAGCAGCTCGAGTCCCGGGACAGGGTCCCACGAGCAGTACTTC. Protein sequence: CASSSSPGTGSHEQYF.

This sequence joins TRBV16 and TRBJ1-3; D remains unclear. The germline V and J ends were trimmed by 4 bases and 0 bases, with 7 bases remaining between them. CDR3 length equals 14 residues. CDR1 is KGHSY and CDR2 is FQNENV in the germline V gene. The CDR3 loop reads CASSPGYSGNTIYF. The CDR3 nucleotides read TGTGCCAGCAGCCCCGGGTACTCTGGAAACACCATATATTTT.

This rearrangement joins TRBV2 to TRBJ2-1; TRBD1 might be the D (5 bases). Germline assignment: CDR1 SNHLY and CDR2 FYNNEI. With 8 bases removed from V and 6 bases from J, the gap between germline ends came to 17 bases. The CDR3 length is 14 residues. For the CDR3, the DNA is TGTGCCAGCTCTGGCCAGGGCGGCGGCAATGAGCAGTTCTTC. Its translation is CASSGQGGGNEQFF.

The gene calls are TRBV6-5 and TRBJ1-5, with D unclear. Germline V gives CDR1 MNHEY, CDR2 SVGAGI. Trimming took 5 bases from V and 5 from J, leaving 10 bases between them. The CDR3 has 13 residues. CDR3 DNA: TGTGCCAGCAGTCACGACGGGGATCAGCCCCAGCATTTT. Its protein is CASSHDGDQPQHF.

The V and J genes are TRBV20-1 and TRBJ1-4; D might be TRBD1 (5 bases). CDR1 and CDR2 (germline): DFQATT, SNEGSKA (reference sequence). Deletions cut 3 bases from V and 3 bases from J, with 14 bases between. This CDR3 has 15 residues. CDR3 in DNA: TGCAGTGCTAGTCCTCTCGGGGGACCTAATGAAAAACTGTTTTTT. It translates to CSASPLGGPNEKLFF.

The rearrangement joins TRBV28 to TRBJ2-7; 11 bases line up with TRBD2. Germline assignment: CDR1 MDHEN and CDR2 SYDVKM. The CDR3 extends over 15 amino acids. V was pared by 5 bases and J by 0 bases, with 3 bases of the junction left unmatched. The CDR3 DNA reads TGTGCCAGCAGTGTCGGGACTAGCGGCTCCTACGAGCAGTACTTC. This sequence encodes CASSVGTSGSYEQYF.

The rearrangement links TRBV6-2 or TRBV6-3 to TRBJ2-1; D is uncertain. V dropped 0 bases and J dropped 4 bases, with 13 bases sitting between them. The CDR3 spans 16 residues. Per germline, CDR1 MNHEY and CDR2 SVGEGT. The CDR3 region is CASSYSFGGEYNEQFF. The CDR3 region has the DNA TGTGCCAGCAGTTACTCGTTCGGCGGCGAATACAATGAGCAGTTCTTC.